These 32 T cell receptor beta chains were all obtained from the same sample, sequenced in a study of T cell repertoires in cytomegalovirus infection. TCRdb fed the reads into MiXCR, producing one record per CDR3 protein. The table records some 320,000 distinct CDR3 sequences, over 7.5% of them present only once. Sequencing input: PBMCs. The receptor source for this set is a human donor in good health (CMV status not recorded). Some clones in this sample may be carry-over from other donors' samples.

The J gene is TRBJ2-7, the V gene TRBV11-1; D tentatively reads TRBD1 or TRBD2 (5 bases each). The V gene lost 2 bases and the J gene lost 3 bases, with 20 bases spanning the gap. Germline V gives CDR1 SGHAT, CDR2 FQDESV (reference sequence). The CDR3 is made up of 17 amino acids. The CDR3 coding sequence is TGTGCCAGCAGCTTACTGGGACCCGGGTCAGGAGTCTACGAGCAGTACTTC. Translated: CASSLLGPGSGVYEQYF.

This clonotype has a handful of counts. The chain combines TRBV9 with TRBJ2-3, with D maybe TRBD2 (5 bases). CDR3 size: 13 residues. Trimming pared 5 bases from V and 2 bases from J, leaving 9 bases between. Germline loops: CDR1 SGDLS, CDR2 YYNGEE. CDR3 residues: CASSAGPTDTQYF. The CDR3 coding sequence is TGTGCCAGCAGTGCGGGTCCCACAGATACGCAGTATTTT.

Only a few counts were recorded for this clonotype. This chain links TRBV6-6 with TRBJ2-7, with D perhaps TRBD1 or TRBD2 (7 bases each). The V end lost 8 bases, the J end lost 1 base, and 12 bases lay between the germline ends. Germline V CDR1 and CDR2: MNHNY, SVGAGI (reference sequence). The CDR3 runs 13 residues. Written as DNA, the CDR3 is TGTGCCAGCGGGGGGGACAGATCCTACGAGCAGTACTTC. Its translation: CASGGDRSYEQYF.

This clonotype was observed many times. The chain joins TRBV7-2 to TRBJ1-3; D is ambiguous. This CDR3 is 13 amino acids long. Germline assignment: CDR1 SGHTA and CDR2 FQGNSA. The V end lost 1 base, the J end lost 9 bases, and 10 bases lay between the germline ends. The CDR3 DNA sequence: TGTGCCAGCAGCTTAGATGGTCCATCCACCATATATTTT. Translation: CASSLDGPSTIYF.

As concerns this clonotype: The junction shows a germline mismatch at one end, possibly a read error. The chain carries TRBV20-1 and TRBJ2-7, with a tentative D call TRBD1 (6 bases). This CDR3 is 16 amino acids long. Looked up from germline, CDR1 is DFQATT and CDR2 is SNEGSKA (reference sequence). CDR3: CSARDYVGTIGYVQYF. In DNA form, the CDR3 reads TGCAGTGCTAGAGATTATGTGGGGACAATTGGGTACGTGCAGTACTTC.

This chain joins TRBV5-1 and TRBJ2-7; 9 bases are a match to TRBD1. With V trimmed by 0 bases and J by 4 bases, 11 bases remained unmatched. Germline CDR1 reads SGHRS; CDR2 reads YFSETQ. This CDR3 has 17 residues. The CDR3 region has the DNA TGCGCCAGCAGCTTGGGCGCTCTGGGACAGGGATATTACGAGCAGTACTTC. Translation gives CASSLGALGQGYYEQYF.

There are many counts of this clonotype. CDR3 DNA sequence: TGCGCCAGCAGCCGAGAAGCGGGAGGGCGGACAGATACGCAGTATTTT. The encoded protein is CASSREAGGRTDTQYF. The J gene is TRBJ2-3, the V gene TRBV4-3; 10 bases align to TRBD2. CDR3 length: 16 amino acids. From germline, CDR1 is LGHNA and CDR2 YSLEER. V was pared by 4 bases and J by 3 bases, with 7 bases of the junction left unmatched.

This clonotype was counted many times. This chain joins TRBV7-2 and TRBJ1-1; D is perhaps TRBD1 (5 bases). From germline, CDR1 is SGHTA and CDR2 FQGNSA. The V end was cut by 5 bases, the J end by 6 bases, with 19 bases between. This CDR3 has 15 amino acids. CDR3 region: CASSRERWGGAEAFF. The DNA for the CDR3 is TGTGCCAGCAGCAGGGAGAGGTGGGGGGGGGCTGAAGCTTTCTTT. Filled out from reference TRBV7-2 and TRBJ1-1, the complete variable domain reads GAGVSQSPSNKVTEKGKDVELRCDPISGHTALYWYRQSLGQGLEFLIYFQGNSAPDKSGLPSDRFSAERTGGSVSTLTIQRTQQEDSAVYLCASSRERWGGAEAFFGQGTRLTVV.

This clonotype was seen ten or more times. The chain joins TRBV7-2 to TRBJ2-3; D tentatively reads TRBD1 or TRBD2 (5 bases each). Germline CDR1 is SGHTA and CDR2 is FQGNSA. V lost 4 bases, J lost 6 bases, and 17 bases lay in between. The CDR3 is made up of 15 amino acids. The CDR3 DNA is TGTGCCAGCAGCTCGATCGGGGCTAGCCCGGATACGCAGTATTTT. It yields the protein CASSSIGASPDTQYF.

CDR3 protein: CASSVGTGGFQETQYF. The CDR3 coding sequence is TGTGCCAGCAGCGTAGGAACAGGGGGATTCCAAGAGACCCAGTACTTC. The V and J genes are TRBV9 and TRBJ2-5, with 8 bases fitting TRBD1. In germline, CDR1 is SGDLS, CDR2 YYNGEE. The trim removed 0 bases at V and 1 base at J, leaving 5 bases unmatched. CDR3 size: 16 residues.

This clonotype was counted many times. V and J are TRBV7-9 and TRBJ1-2; D call uncertain. Per the germline V gene, CDR1 is SEHNR and CDR2 is FQNEAQ (reference sequence). V was shortened by 0 bases and J by 3 bases, with 20 bases between the two germline ends. The CDR3 runs to 18 residues. The CDR3 nucleotides are TGTGCCAGCAGCTTAGCAACCCGGGAAGGGATTCATCACTATGGCTACACCTTC. It yields the protein CASSLATREGIHHYGYTF.

A few counts support this clonotype. The chain combines TRBV7-2 with TRBJ2-3, with a possible D match to TRBD2 (5 bases). V was clipped by 5 bases and J by 8 bases, with 14 bases between them. CDR3 length: 13 amino acids. The germline gives CDR1 SGHTA, CDR2 FQGNSA. In DNA form, the CDR3 reads TGTGCCAGCAGCCCGGGCCCGGGAAGTACGCAGTATTTT. This sequence encodes CASSPGPGSTQYF.

This clonotype has at least ten counts. V gene TRBV7-2 combines with J gene TRBJ2-3; 11 bases are a match to TRBD2. Germline V gene data show CDR1 as SGHTA and CDR2 as FQGNSA. The CDR3 runs 16 residues. Trimming took 5 bases from V and 5 from J; bases not matched to a gene: 9. CDR3 amino acids: CASSRPLAGAVDTQYF. CDR3 nucleotides: TGTGCCAGCAGCCGTCCACTAGCGGGAGCTGTAGATACGCAGTATTTT.

A few counts support this clonotype. The chain carries TRBV28 and TRBJ1-2; D is possibly TRBD1 (6 bases). Trimming took off 8 bases at V and 0 bases at J, with 10 bases between the two ends. The CDR3 is 13 residues long. Germline CDR1 is MDHEN and CDR2 is SYDVKM. CDR3 sequence (DNA): TGTGCCAGCCGGGACACCACTAACTATGGCTACACCTTC. Translated, it gives CASRDTTNYGYTF.

The CDR3 region has the DNA TGTGCCAGCAGCCAAGGTGTGGGCTATGGCTACACCTTC. It encodes CASSQGVGYGYTF. The V gene is TRBV7-9, the J gene TRBJ1-2; no definite D call. Germline CDR1 and CDR2: SEHNR and FQNEAQ (reference sequence). The CDR3 loop spans 13 amino acids. Trimming removed 5 bases at V and 4 bases at J, with 11 bases between.

There are a few counts of this clonotype. This rearrangement joins TRBV12-3 or TRBV12-4 to TRBJ2-1, with 9 bases identical to TRBD2. With 5 bases clipped from V and 3 bases from J, the junction kept 14 bases outside the gene matches. The CDR3 has 18 amino acids. The CDR3 nucleotides are TGTGCCAGCAGTACGGGACACATGCGAGCGGGGGGCTACAATGAGCAGTTCTTC. Translating it yields CASSTGHMRAGGYNEQFF.

This clonotype was counted only a few times. The chain combines TRBV20-1 with TRBJ1-1; TRBD1 matches 7 bases. The V gene end was trimmed by 6 bases and the J gene end by 7 bases; junction bases not matched to a gene: 11. CDR3 length equals 13 residues. Germline V gives CDR1 DFQATT, CDR2 SNEGSKA (reference sequence). The CDR3 DNA is TGCAGTGCGATGCCGGGACAGACCATTGAAGCTTTCTTT. As protein: CSAMPGQTIEAFF.

V and J are TRBV7-8 and TRBJ1-2; 7 bases fit TRBD1. The length of the CDR3 is 14 residues. CDR1 is SGHVS and CDR2 is FQNEAQ in the germline V gene. J was trimmed by 4 bases and V by 8 bases; bases with no gene match: 10. Here the CDR3 reads CASARTGAIYGYTF. For the CDR3, the DNA is TGTGCCAGCGCTCGGACAGGAGCGATCTATGGCTACACCTTC.

This clonotype has a count of ten or more. The chain couples TRBV7-8 to TRBJ1-6; D is unresolved. V gave up 0 bases and J gave up 8 bases, with 20 bases separating them. There are 18 residues in the CDR3. CDR1 SGHVS and CDR2 FQNEAQ come from the germline V gene. The CDR3 is CASSLAVTLSRADSPLHF. CDR3 sequence (DNA): TGTGCCAGCAGCTTAGCGGTGACCCTGTCGAGGGCTGATTCACCCCTCCACTTT.

This clonotype has just a few counts. The CDR3 is CASSLGTGMKTQYF. In DNA, the CDR3 is TGTGCCAGCAGCTTAGGGACAGGGATGAAGACCCAGTACTTC. The rearrangement links TRBV7-2 to TRBJ2-5, with 8 nucleotides matching TRBD1. V dropped 1 base and J dropped 6; count of bases not matched to a gene: 4. In germline, CDR1 is SGHTA, CDR2 FQGNSA. There are 14 residues in the CDR3.

There are a few counts of this clonotype. The chain recombines TRBV7-8 with TRBJ2-3, with TRBD2 identical over 10 bases. The trim removed 10 bases at V and 5 bases at J, leaving 6 bases unmatched. The CDR3 sequence is 13 residues long. Germline loops: CDR1 SGHVS, CDR2 FQNEAQ. The CDR3 spells CANSKRGGDTQYF. The CDR3, as DNA: TGTGCCAACAGTAAGCGGGGGGGAGATACGCAGTATTTT.

This clonotype was recorded at least ten times. J is TRBJ1-6 and V is TRBV7-2; D is perhaps TRBD1 (5 bases). Germline CDR1 SGHTA, CDR2 FQGNSA. The V and J ends lost 2 bases and 12 bases respectively, with 17 bases between them. The CDR3 has 15 amino acids. CDR3 in DNA: TGTGCCAGCAGCTTAACCCGGACATCATCGGAACCCCTCCACTTT. This encodes CASSLTRTSSEPLHF.

This clonotype has a count of ten or more. The CDR3, as DNA: TGTGCCAGCGGTCGGACTAGCGGGACCTACGAGCAGTACTTC. This sequence encodes CASGRTSGTYEQYF. The chain couples TRBV6-2 or TRBV6-3 to TRBJ2-7; 12 bases agree with TRBD2. V was pared by 8 bases and J by 2 bases, with 4 bases of the junction left unmatched. The CDR3 sequence is 14 residues long. Germline V gene data show CDR1 as MNHEY and CDR2 as SVGEGT.

This clonotype has ten or more counts. The V gene is TRBV11-2, the J gene TRBJ2-1; 7 bases agree with TRBD2. CDR1 is SGHAT and CDR2 is FQNNGV in the germline V gene. The junction had 12 bases not matched to a gene; V was cut back by 7 bases and J by 9 bases. The CDR3 consists of 14 residues. The CDR3 here is CASTPTSFKAEQFF. As DNA, the CDR3 is TGTGCCAGCACCCCGACTAGCTTCAAGGCTGAGCAGTTCTTC.

This clonotype was seen a handful of times. The chain joins TRBV7-2 to TRBJ2-3; 11 bases map to TRBD2. This CDR3 is 16 amino acids long. V shed 3 bases, J shed 2 bases, and the junction held 4 bases outside the gene matches. Germline CDR1 and CDR2: SGHTA and FQGNSA. CDR3 loop: CASSFRLAGHTDTQYF. The CDR3 DNA is TGTGCCAGCAGCTTCAGACTAGCGGGGCACACAGATACGCAGTATTTT.

This clonotype was counted a few times. The genes are TRBV20-1 and TRBJ2-7; weak D call: TRBD2 (5 bases). V gave up 0 bases and J gave up 5 bases, with 14 bases separating them. The V gene's germline CDR1 is DFQATT and CDR2 SNEGSKA (reference sequence). There are 14 residues in the CDR3. CDR3 sequence (DNA): TGCAGTGCTAGAGATGCGGGTTCCTGGGACGAGCAGTACTTC. Translated: CSARDAGSWDEQYF.

J is TRBJ1-3 and V is TRBV20-1, with D uncertain. V lost 5 bases to trimming and J lost 0 bases, with 20 bases between them. Germline CDR1 is DFQATT and CDR2 is SNEGSKA (reference sequence). This CDR3 comprises 17 residues. The CDR3 loop is CSALPLFDGISGNTIYF. The CDR3 coding sequence is TGCAGTGCTCTACCCCTGTTCGACGGCATCTCTGGAAACACCATATATTTT.

The sample holds many counts of this clonotype. This chain links TRBV6-1 with TRBJ2-5; TRBD1 matches 7 bases. There are 15 residues in the CDR3. Trimming took 7 bases from V and 3 from J; bases not matched to a gene: 11. CDR1 is MNHNS and CDR2 is SASEGT in the germline V gene. CDR3 bases: TGTGCCAGCACCCTGGCCCCTGACAGGGAAGAGACCCAGTACTTC. It encodes CASTLAPDREETQYF.

This clonotype was picked up a small number of times. J is TRBJ1-2 and V is TRBV10-3; possibly TRBD1 for D (5 bases). The V end lost 0 bases, the J end lost 3 bases, and 11 bases lay between the germline ends. CDR1 is ENHRY and CDR2 is SYGVKD in the germline V gene. This CDR3 has 15 residues. The CDR3 here is CAISESVQDDYGYTF. The CDR3 DNA reads TGTGCCATCAGTGAGTCGGTACAGGACGACTATGGCTACACCTTC.

The V gene is TRBV12-3 or TRBV12-4, the J gene TRBJ2-5, with 9 bases that match TRBD2. This CDR3 comprises 15 residues. Losses at the gene ends were 6 bases for V and 4 bases for J; bases not matched to a gene: 9. CDR3 amino acids: CASRRTSEVGETQYF. In DNA, the CDR3 is TGTGCCAGCAGACGGACTAGCGAGGTTGGAGAGACCCAGTACTTC.

The chain carries TRBV4-3 and TRBJ1-2; the D is unclear. The CDR3 runs 17 residues. CDR1 LGHNA and CDR2 YSLEER come from the germline V gene. V was shortened by 0 bases and J by 5 bases, with 19 bases between the two germline ends. CDR3 residues: CASSQDSPLTDPYGYTF. CDR3 in DNA: TGCGCCAGCAGCCAAGATTCCCCTCTGACGGATCCATATGGCTACACCTTC.

This clonotype was observed many times. This chain joins TRBV7-2 and TRBJ1-4, with D perhaps matching TRBD1 (6 bases). V gave up 5 bases and J gave up 1 base, with 23 bases separating them. The germline V gene has CDR1 SGHTA and CDR2 FQGNSA. CDR3 length: 19 amino acids. CDR3 coding DNA: TGTGCCAGCAGCCCTAGTCCCGGACAGTCCTTAAGAACTAATGAAAAACTGTTTTTT. This sequence encodes CASSPSPGQSLRTNEKLFF.